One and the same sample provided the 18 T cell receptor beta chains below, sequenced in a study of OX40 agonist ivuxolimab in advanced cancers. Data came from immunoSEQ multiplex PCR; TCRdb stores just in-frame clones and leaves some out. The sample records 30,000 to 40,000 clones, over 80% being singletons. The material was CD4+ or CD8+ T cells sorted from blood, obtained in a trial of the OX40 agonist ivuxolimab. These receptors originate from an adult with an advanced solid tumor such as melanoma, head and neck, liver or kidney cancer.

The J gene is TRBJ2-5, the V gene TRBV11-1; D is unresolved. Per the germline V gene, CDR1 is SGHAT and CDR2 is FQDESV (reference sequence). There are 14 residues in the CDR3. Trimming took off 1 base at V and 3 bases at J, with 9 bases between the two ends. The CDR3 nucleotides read TGTGCCAGCAGCTTAGATGGCCGCGAAGAGACCCAGTACTTC. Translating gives CASSLDGREETQYF.

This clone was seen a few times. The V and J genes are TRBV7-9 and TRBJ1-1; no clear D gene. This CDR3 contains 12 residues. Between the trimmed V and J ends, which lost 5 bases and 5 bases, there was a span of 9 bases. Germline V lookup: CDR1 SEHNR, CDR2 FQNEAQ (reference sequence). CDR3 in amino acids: CASSPARTEAFF. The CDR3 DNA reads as TGTGCCAGCAGCCCGGCGCGTACTGAAGCTTTCTTT.

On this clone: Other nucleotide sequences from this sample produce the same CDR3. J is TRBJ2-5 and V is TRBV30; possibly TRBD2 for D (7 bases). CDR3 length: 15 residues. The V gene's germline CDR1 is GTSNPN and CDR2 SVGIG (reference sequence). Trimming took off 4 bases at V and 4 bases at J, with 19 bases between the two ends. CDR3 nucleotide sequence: TGTGCCTGGAATGGGGAGGGGGGGGCCCCAGAGACCCAGTACTTC. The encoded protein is CAWNGEGGAPETQYF.

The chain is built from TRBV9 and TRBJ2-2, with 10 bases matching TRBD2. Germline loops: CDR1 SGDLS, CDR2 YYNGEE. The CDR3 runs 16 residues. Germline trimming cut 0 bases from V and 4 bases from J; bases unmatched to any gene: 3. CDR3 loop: CASSVVSGGATGELFF. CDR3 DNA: TGTGCCAGCAGCGTAGTCAGCGGGGGGGCCACCGGGGAGCTGTTTTTT.

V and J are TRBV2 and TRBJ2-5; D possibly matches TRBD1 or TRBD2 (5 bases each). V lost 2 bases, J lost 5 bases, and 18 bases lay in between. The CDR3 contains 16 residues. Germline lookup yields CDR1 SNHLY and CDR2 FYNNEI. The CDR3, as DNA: TGTGCCAGCAGTGAATTCTCGGGGCGAGCCGGGGAGACCCAGTACTTC. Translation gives CASSEFSGRAGETQYF.

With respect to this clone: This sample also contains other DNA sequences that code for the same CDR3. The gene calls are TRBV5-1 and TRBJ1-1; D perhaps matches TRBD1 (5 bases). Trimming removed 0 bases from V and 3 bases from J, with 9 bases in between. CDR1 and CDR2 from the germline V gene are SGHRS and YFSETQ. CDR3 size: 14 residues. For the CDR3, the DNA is TGCGCCAGCAGCTTGGCGGGGGGGTACACTGAAGCTTTCTTT. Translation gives CASSLAGGYTEAFF.

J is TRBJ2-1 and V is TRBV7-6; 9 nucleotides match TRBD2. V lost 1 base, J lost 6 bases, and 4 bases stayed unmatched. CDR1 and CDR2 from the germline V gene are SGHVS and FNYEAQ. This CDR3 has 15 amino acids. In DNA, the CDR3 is TGTGCCAGCAGCTTAGTGACAGCGGGGGGCAATGAGCAGTTCTTC. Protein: CASSLVTAGGNEQFF.

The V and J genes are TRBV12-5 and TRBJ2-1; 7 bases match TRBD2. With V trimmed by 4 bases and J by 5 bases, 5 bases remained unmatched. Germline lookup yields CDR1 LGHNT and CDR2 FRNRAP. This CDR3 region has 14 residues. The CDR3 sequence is CASGWEGPHNEQFF. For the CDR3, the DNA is TGTGCTAGTGGTTGGGAGGGGCCCCACAATGAGCAGTTCTTC.

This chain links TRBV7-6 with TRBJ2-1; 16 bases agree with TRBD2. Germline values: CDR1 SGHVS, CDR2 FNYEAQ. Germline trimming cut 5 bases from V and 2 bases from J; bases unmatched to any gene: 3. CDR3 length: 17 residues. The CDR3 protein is CASSGGTSGRAYNEQFF. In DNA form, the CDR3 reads TGTGCCAGCAGCGGGGGGACTAGCGGGAGGGCCTACAATGAGCAGTTCTTC.

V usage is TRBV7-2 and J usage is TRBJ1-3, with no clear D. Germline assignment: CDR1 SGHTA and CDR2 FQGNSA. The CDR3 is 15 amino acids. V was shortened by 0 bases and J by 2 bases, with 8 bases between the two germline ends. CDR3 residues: CASSLAGDTGNTIYF. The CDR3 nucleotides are TGTGCCAGCAGCTTAGCTGGGGATACTGGAAACACCATATATTTT.

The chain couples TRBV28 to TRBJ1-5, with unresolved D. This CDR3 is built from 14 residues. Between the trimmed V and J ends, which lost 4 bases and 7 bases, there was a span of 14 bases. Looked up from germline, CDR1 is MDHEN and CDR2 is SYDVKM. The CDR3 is CASSSQSLGQPQHF. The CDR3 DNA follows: TGTGCCAGCAGTTCACAGAGTTTGGGGCAGCCCCAGCATTTT.

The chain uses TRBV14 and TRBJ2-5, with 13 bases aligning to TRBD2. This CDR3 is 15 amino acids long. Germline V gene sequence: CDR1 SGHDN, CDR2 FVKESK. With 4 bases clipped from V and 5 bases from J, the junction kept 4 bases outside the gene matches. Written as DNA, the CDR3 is TGTGCCAGCAGCCCCGGGACTAGCGGGGCGGAGACCCAGTACTTC. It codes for CASSPGTSGAETQYF.

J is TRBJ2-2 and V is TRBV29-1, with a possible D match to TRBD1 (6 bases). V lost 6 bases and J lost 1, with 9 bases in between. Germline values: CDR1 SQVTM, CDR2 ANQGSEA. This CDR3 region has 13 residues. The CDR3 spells CSVLTGNTGELFF. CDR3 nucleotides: TGCAGCGTCTTGACAGGGAACACCGGGGAGCTGTTTTTT.

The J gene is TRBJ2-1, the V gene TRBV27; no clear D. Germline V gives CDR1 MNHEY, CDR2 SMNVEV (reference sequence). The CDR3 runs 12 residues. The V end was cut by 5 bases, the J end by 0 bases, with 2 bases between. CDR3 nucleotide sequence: TGTGCCAGCAGTGCCTCCTACAATGAGCAGTTCTTC. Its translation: CASSASYNEQFF.

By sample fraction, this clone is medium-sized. CDR3 sequence: CATSAWGSTDTQYF. CDR3 nucleotide sequence: TGTGCCACCTCCGCCTGGGGAAGCACAGATACGCAGTATTTT. The chain has TRBV27 and TRBJ2-3; D is unclear. Per germline, CDR1 MNHEY and CDR2 SMNVEV (reference sequence). V was shortened by 10 bases and J by 0 bases, with 14 bases between the two germline ends. CDR3 size: 14 residues.

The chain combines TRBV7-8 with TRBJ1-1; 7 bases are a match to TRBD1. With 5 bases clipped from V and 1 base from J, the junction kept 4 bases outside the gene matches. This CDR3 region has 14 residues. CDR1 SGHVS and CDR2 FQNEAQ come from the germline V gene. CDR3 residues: CASSMGTANTEAFF. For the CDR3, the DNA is TGTGCCAGCAGCATGGGGACAGCGAACACTGAAGCTTTCTTT.

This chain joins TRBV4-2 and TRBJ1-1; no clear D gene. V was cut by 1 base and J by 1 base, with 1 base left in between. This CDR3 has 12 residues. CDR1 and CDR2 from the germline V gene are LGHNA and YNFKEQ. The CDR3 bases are TGTGCCAGCAGCCAAGGGAACACTGAAGCTTTCTTT. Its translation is CASSQGNTEAFF.

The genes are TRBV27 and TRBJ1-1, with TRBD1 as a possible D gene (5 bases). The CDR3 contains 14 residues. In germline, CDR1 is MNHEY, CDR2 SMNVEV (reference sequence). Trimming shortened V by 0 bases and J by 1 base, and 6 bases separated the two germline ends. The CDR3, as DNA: TGTGCCAGCAGTTTATCGGGGGGGAACACTGAAGCTTTCTTT. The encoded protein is CASSLSGGNTEAFF.